The 22 T cell receptor beta chains listed next were all sequenced from one sample in a study of chemoradiotherapy in HPV16-positive cancers. Sequencing used immunoSEQ multiplex PCR; TCRdb keeps in-frame clones, though not all of them. Of fewer than 40,000 clones in the sample, around 82% were seen once. Sequenced material: blood, taken from a patient who underwent chemoradiotherapy. These receptors all stem from a human donor with HPV-associated anogenital cancer.

The chain employs TRBV11-2 and TRBJ2-7; D unclear. Trimming left V 1 base short and J 2 bases short, with 15 bases between. Per germline, CDR1 SGHAT and CDR2 FQNNGV. The CDR3 covers 16 residues. CDR3 DNA: TGTGCCAGCAGCTTAGTGGTTGGTGTCCTCCCCTACGAGCAGTACTTC. Amino acid sequence: CASSLVVGVLPYEQYF. Full variable domain (rest looked up from reference TRBV11-2 and TRBJ2-7): EAGVAQSPRYKIIEKRQSVAFWCNPISGHATLYWYQQILGQGPKLLIQFQNNGVVDDSQLPKDRFSAERLKGVDSTLKIQPAKLEDSAVYLCASSLVVGVLPYEQYFGPGTRLTVT.

The chain uses TRBV6-1 and TRBJ1-1; a weak D match, TRBD1 (6 bases). Trimming took 4 bases from V and 4 from J, leaving 10 bases between them. The germline V gene encodes CDR1 MNHNS and CDR2 SASEGT. This CDR3 contains 13 residues. CDR3 amino acids: CASSVGGATEAFF. The CDR3 DNA follows: TGTGCCAGCAGTGTCGGGGGGGCCACTGAAGCTTTCTTT.

The chain employs TRBV27 and TRBJ1-6; 7 bases match TRBD1. The CDR3 contains 14 residues. The V gene's germline CDR1 is MNHEY and CDR2 SMNVEV (reference sequence). J was trimmed by 8 bases and V by 8 bases; bases with no gene match: 9. This CDR3 reads CASRPRGPDSPLHF. The CDR3 region has the DNA TGTGCCAGCCGCCCGAGGGGGCCTGATTCACCCCTCCACTTT.

This chain joins TRBV2 and TRBJ2-7; maybe TRBD1 (5 bases). The germline gives CDR1 SNHLY, CDR2 FYNNEI. This CDR3 comprises 13 residues. The ends were cut back, 8 bases at V and 2 bases at J, with 13 bases in the middle. The CDR3 loop reads CASAQGRAYEQYF. DNA for the CDR3: TGTGCCAGCGCCCAGGGAAGGGCCTACGAGCAGTACTTC. The full variable domain, rest sourced from reference TRBV2 and TRBJ2-7, is EPEVTQTPSHQVTQMGQEVILRCVPISNHLYFYWYRQILGQKVEFLVSFYNNEISEKSEIFDDQFSVERPDGSNFTLKIRSTKLEDSAMYFCASAQGRAYEQYFGPGTRLTVT.

V usage is TRBV7-3 and J usage is TRBJ2-3; the D is unclear. The CDR3 totals 14 residues. Germline lookup yields CDR1 SGHTA and CDR2 FQGTGA. Trimming cost V 0 bases and J 2 bases, with 6 bases left between them. CDR3 region: CASSLTGITDTQYF. DNA for the CDR3: TGTGCCAGCAGCTTAACGGGTATCACAGATACGCAGTATTTT.

This clone has more than one count but fewer than ten. The V gene is TRBV4-1, the J gene TRBJ1-6; perhaps TRBD1 as D (5 bases). The CDR3 has 14 amino acids. Germline V gene sequence: CDR1 MGHRA, CDR2 YSYEKL. V was shortened by 4 bases and J by 7 bases, with 11 bases between the two germline ends. CDR3 nucleotide sequence: TGCGCCAGCAGCCTCCCGGAGGGGAATTCACCCCTCCACTTT. This encodes CASSLPEGNSPLHF.

The V and J genes are TRBV2 and TRBJ1-4, with a possible D match to TRBD1 (6 bases). V lost 4 bases and J 13 bases, leaving 22 bases between the germline ends. Germline CDR1 SNHLY, CDR2 FYNNEI. The CDR3 consists of 15 residues. This CDR3 reads CASSALSGAQSTLFF. The CDR3 coding sequence is TGTGCCAGCAGTGCGCTCTCAGGGGCCCAAAGTACACTGTTTTTT.

V usage is TRBV7-2 and J usage is TRBJ1-6; the D gene is possibly TRBD1 (6 bases). With 3 bases removed from V and 7 bases from J, the gap between germline ends came to 16 bases. CDR3 size: 16 residues. Germline CDR1 is SGHTA and CDR2 is FQGNSA. CDR3 protein: CASSFGNMGGNSPLHF. As DNA, the CDR3 is TGTGCCAGCAGCTTTGGGAATATGGGGGGCAATTCACCCCTCCACTTT.

The chain has TRBV6-4 and TRBJ2-3, with 11 positions matching TRBD2. Germline V gene data show CDR1 as MRHNA and CDR2 as SNTAGT. This CDR3 has 15 amino acids. V was clipped by 0 bases and J by 4 bases; unmatched bases: 0. CDR3 DNA: TGTGCCAGCAGTGACTCTAGCGGGGGGGCAGATACGCAGTATTTT. This gives the protein CASSDSSGGADTQYF.

This chain links TRBV7-3 with TRBJ2-6; D gene unclear. The CDR3 length is 15 residues. Germline CDR1 is SGHTA and CDR2 is FQGTGA. V dropped 7 bases and J dropped 0 bases, with 10 bases sitting between them. CDR3 loop: CASTISPSGANVLTF. In DNA, the CDR3 is TGTGCCAGCACGATCAGTCCCTCTGGGGCCAACGTCCTGACTTTC.

J is TRBJ2-7 and V is TRBV5-1, with TRBD2 identical over 8 bases. The CDR3 has 14 amino acids. Germline CDR1 and CDR2: SGHRS and YFSETQ. V trimming: 5 bases; J trimming: 2 bases; junction bases outside the gene matches: 6. The CDR3 loop reads CASRLAGTTYEQYF. The CDR3 nucleotides are TGCGCCAGCAGGTTAGCGGGGACTACCTACGAGCAGTACTTC.

The J gene is TRBJ1-1, the V gene TRBV5-1; D is perhaps TRBD1 (5 bases). Deletions cut 2 bases from V and 2 bases from J, with 10 bases between. Germline V gene sequence: CDR1 SGHRS, CDR2 YFSETQ. This CDR3 is 14 amino acids long. Here the CDR3 reads CASSFGTVNTEAFF. The CDR3 DNA sequence: TGCGCCAGCAGCTTCGGGACGGTCAACACTGAAGCTTTCTTT.

This clone was recorded once. The chain recombines TRBV6-1 with TRBJ1-1, with 7 bases matching TRBD1. V trimming: 1 base; J trimming: 0 bases; junction bases outside the gene matches: 8. Germline CDR1 is MNHNS and CDR2 is SASEGT. This CDR3 region has 17 residues. The CDR3: CASSEVRGGYMNTEAFF. For the CDR3, the DNA is TGTGCCAGCAGTGAAGTTCGAGGGGGCTATATGAACACTGAAGCTTTCTTT.

The gene calls are TRBV12-5 and TRBJ1-2; 10 nucleotides align to TRBD1. V shed 2 bases, J shed 6 bases, and the junction held 3 bases outside the gene matches. The CDR3 loop spans 14 amino acids. Germline V lookup: CDR1 LGHNT, CDR2 FRNRAP. The CDR3 nucleotides read TGTGCTAGTGGTTTGTCGGACAGGGGGGATGGCTACACCTTC. This codes for CASGLSDRGDGYTF.

CDR3 amino acids: CASSSRGGGAKETQYF. The DNA for the CDR3 is TGTGCCAGCAGCTCTCGCGGCGGGGGGGCGAAAGAGACCCAGTACTTC. V and J are TRBV13 and TRBJ2-5, with 9 bases identical to TRBD2. The CDR3 length is 16 residues. Per the germline V gene, CDR1 is PRHDT and CDR2 is FYEKMQ (reference sequence). With 4 bases clipped from V and 3 bases from J, the junction kept 9 bases outside the gene matches.

This clone came up a few times. The chain employs TRBV5-1 and TRBJ1-1, with a weak D call TRBD1 (5 bases). The V end was cut by 8 bases, the J end by 2 bases, with 13 bases between. The germline V gene has CDR1 SGHRS and CDR2 YFSETQ. The CDR3 contains 13 residues. The CDR3 loop reads CASRLRDNTEAFF. The DNA for the CDR3 is TGCGCCAGTCGACTCAGGGACAACACTGAAGCTTTCTTT.

The rearrangement uses TRBV11-2 and TRBJ2-7, with D uncertain. V gave up 3 bases and J gave up 0 bases, with 12 bases separating them. This CDR3 contains 15 residues. Germline V CDR1 and CDR2: SGHAT, FQNNGV. The CDR3: CASSFGPSFSYEQYF. The CDR3 nucleotides are TGTGCCAGCAGCTTTGGACCGTCTTTCTCCTACGAGCAGTACTTC.

The V gene is TRBV4-3, the J gene TRBJ2-1; TRBD2 might be the D (6 bases). The V and J ends lost 3 bases and 0 bases respectively, with 12 bases between them. The CDR3 length is 16 residues. CDR1 is LGHNA and CDR2 is YSLEER in the germline V gene. The CDR3 reads CASSQGDLSSYNEQFF. The CDR3, as DNA: TGCGCCAGCAGCCAGGGGGACTTAAGCTCCTACAATGAGCAGTTCTTC.

This sequence joins TRBV10-3 and TRBJ1-1, with 7 bases that match TRBD1. This CDR3 contains 16 residues. The germline V gene has CDR1 ENHRY and CDR2 SYGVKD. The V gene end was trimmed by 6 bases and the J gene end by 5 bases; junction bases not matched to a gene: 15. The chain's CDR3 is CAISLNRGRPETEAFF. The CDR3 coding sequence is TGTGCCATCAGCTTGAACAGGGGCCGCCCCGAGACTGAAGCTTTCTTT.

The CDR3 DNA reads as TGTGCCAGCAGCTTACCGGGCCTTAACTATGGCTACACCTTC. Protein: CASSLPGLNYGYTF. The V call is TRBV7-8, the J call TRBJ1-2; D remains unclear. The V gene lost 2 bases and the J gene lost 1 base, with 8 bases spanning the gap. Germline CDR1 reads SGHVS; CDR2 reads FQNEAQ. This CDR3 is built from 14 residues.

The J gene is TRBJ2-7, the V gene TRBV14, with a weak D call TRBD1 (6 bases). CDR3 length: 14 residues. Germline values: CDR1 SGHDN, CDR2 FVKESK. Trimming took off 4 bases at V and 6 bases at J, with 16 bases between the two ends. CDR3 sequence (DNA): TGTGCCAGCAGCCCCTTGACAGGTTTGAGCGAGCAGTACTTC. Translating it yields CASSPLTGLSEQYF.

The count of this clone is one. The rearrangement uses TRBV4-3 and TRBJ2-5, with D possibly matching TRBD2 (5 bases). The CDR3 consists of 17 residues. The germline V gene encodes CDR1 LGHNA and CDR2 YSLEER. V lost 4 bases and J 5 bases, leaving 23 bases between the germline ends. CDR3 sequence (DNA): TGCGCCAGCAGCCGCAGTGGGCTAGCAGGCGGTGGTGAGACCCAGTACTTC. This translates into CASSRSGLAGGGETQYF.